This T cell receptor beta chain was identified in a study of CD8 T cells in Susac syndrome. With respect to this clonotype: Antigen specificity is unknown.

Random hexamers were used to reverse transcribe an amount of about 0.45 to 1 ug RNA. MiXCR, applied by TCRdb to the immunoSEQ multiplex PCR reads, yields one record per CDR3 protein. The profile shows about 140,000 distinct CDR3 sequences, just under 95% of them singletons. Germline V gene lookup returns CDR1 SGHAT and CDR2 FQNNGV. This CDR3 has 17 residues. V was clipped by 1 base and J by 3 bases, with 13 bases between them. TCR beta sequences were obtained from blood CD8+ and CD4+ T cells. Study-level findings and limits: Repertoires of Susac syndrome CD4+ T cells lacked clonal expansion.

This receptor was obtained from a human donor with Susac syndrome. Sequencing was carried out using CD4+ T cells from PBMCs. The rearrangement joins TRBV11-2 to TRBJ2-6; a weak D match, TRBD2 (6 bases). CDR3 sequence: CASSLVEGPVGANVLTF. For the CDR3, the DNA is TGTGCCAGCAGCTTAGTGGAGGGTCCAGTTGGGGCCAACGTCCTGACTTTC.